Below, 18 T cell receptor beta chains from the same sample are listed, as sequenced in a study of cytomegalovirus exposure and HLA in healthy donors. The repertoire was sequenced with immunoSEQ multiplex PCR; TCRdb's copy has only in-frame clones and lacks some. The data show 100,000 to 120,000 clones, approximately 90% seen once. Sequenced input: PBMCs. These receptors were taken from a woman under 40 in good health and CMV-seropositive.

This chain joins TRBV2 and TRBJ1-1; tentative D call: TRBD1 (5 bases). Trimming shortened V by 11 bases and J by 0 bases, and 13 bases separated the two germline ends. The CDR3 consists of 13 residues. The germline CDR1 and CDR2 sequences are SNHLY and FYNNEI. CDR3 amino acids: CASRQYLNTEAFF. CDR3 nucleotide sequence: TGTGCCTCTAGACAGTATCTGAACACTGAAGCTTTCTTT.

This clone was counted between two and nine times. This sequence joins TRBV13 and TRBJ1-6; tentative D call: TRBD1 (5 bases). The V gene's germline CDR1 is PRHDT and CDR2 FYEKMQ (reference sequence). V shed 8 bases and J shed 10 bases, with 18 bases lying between them. CDR3 size: 14 residues. This chain's CDR3 is CASRRGGGGSPLHF. CDR3 coding DNA: TGTGCCAGCCGGCGCGGGGGAGGCGGGTCACCCCTCCACTTT.

The chain links TRBV11-1 to TRBJ2-5, with D perhaps TRBD1 (6 bases). CDR3 length: 14 amino acids. Germline-derived CDR1 and CDR2 are SGHAT and FQDESV (reference sequence). V lost 4 bases to trimming and J lost 5 bases, with 14 bases between them. The CDR3 DNA sequence: TGTGCCAGCAGCTCGAACAGGGTTGGCGAGACCCAGTACTTC. It translates to CASSSNRVGETQYF.

In nucleotides, the CDR3 is TGTGCCAGCAGGACCGGGACAGGGGGCGACAGTTTCAATTATGGCTACACCTTC. Translating gives CASRTGTGGDSFNYGYTF. This chain joins TRBV28 and TRBJ1-2; 12 bases agree with TRBD1. The CDR3 extends over 18 amino acids. V was pared by 6 bases and J by 5 bases, with 16 bases of the junction left unmatched. Looked up from germline, CDR1 is MDHEN and CDR2 is SYDVKM.

This clone has a handful of counts. V usage is TRBV19 and J usage is TRBJ1-5; 7 nucleotides agree with TRBD1. V was pared by 7 bases and J by 3 bases, with 6 bases of the junction left unmatched. Germline assignment: CDR1 LNHDA and CDR2 SQIVND (reference sequence). This CDR3 has 14 amino acids. CDR3 sequence: CASKADRDNQPQHF. The CDR3 DNA is TGTGCCAGTAAGGCCGACAGGGACAATCAGCCCCAGCATTTT.

This clone was detected only once. The chain links TRBV20-1 to TRBJ2-7; unclear D gene. The CDR3 spans 11 residues. The ends were cut back, 3 bases at V and 2 bases at J, with 5 bases in the middle. Germline V gene sequence: CDR1 DFQATT, CDR2 SNEGSKA (reference sequence). CDR3 DNA: TGCAGTGCTAGTCACACCTACGAGCAGTACTTC. Its translation is CSASHTYEQYF.

This chain connects TRBV14 to TRBJ2-7; tentative D call: TRBD2 (5 bases). Germline loops: CDR1 SGHDN, CDR2 FVKESK. There are 17 residues in the CDR3. The V gene lost 3 bases and the J gene lost 2 bases, with 20 bases spanning the gap. CDR3 DNA sequence: TGTGCCAGCAGCCATGAGTTTCCCAATGAGGGCACCTACGAGCAGTACTTC. Amino acids: CASSHEFPNEGTYEQYF.

The gene calls are TRBV6-5 and TRBJ2-1; weak D call: TRBD2 (6 bases). V lost 4 bases and J 9 bases, leaving 13 bases between the germline ends. The CDR3 is 13 residues long. Germline CDR1 is MNHEY and CDR2 is SVGAGI. The chain's CDR3 is CASSSAAGIEQFF. The CDR3 coding sequence is TGTGCCAGCAGTTCCGCGGCGGGGATTGAGCAGTTCTTC.

V and J are TRBV19 and TRBJ2-7; 7 bases are shared with TRBD1. The ends lost 5 bases at V and 1 base at J; junction bases unmatched: 8. CDR1 is LNHDA, CDR2 SQIVND, per germline (reference sequence). The CDR3 length is 15 residues. CDR3 sequence reads: CASSATGAFSYEQYF. The DNA for the CDR3 is TGTGCCAGTAGTGCTACAGGGGCCTTTTCCTACGAGCAGTACTTC.

The J gene is TRBJ2-1, the V gene TRBV28; possibly TRBD1 for D (6 bases). Trimming took 5 bases from V and 3 from J, leaving 11 bases between them. The V gene's germline CDR1 is MDHEN and CDR2 SYDVKM. This CDR3 region has 14 residues. Here the CDR3 DNA reads TGTGCCAGCAGTCCCCGGACAGACTACAATGAGCAGTTCTTC. Protein product: CASSPRTDYNEQFF.

The CDR3, as DNA: TGCGCCAGCAGCCAAGATACAGGGACCCCAGGTACTGGCTACACCTTC. Its protein is CASSQDTGTPGTGYTF. The V call is TRBV4-1, the J call TRBJ1-2; the D gene is possibly TRBD1 (6 bases). In germline, CDR1 is MGHRA, CDR2 YSYEKL. This CDR3 is built from 16 residues. Trimming took 0 bases from V and 7 from J, leaving 18 bases between them.

V and J are TRBV23-1 and TRBJ1-2, with TRBD1 matching 10 bases. TRBV23-1 is given ORF status, its function remaining uncertain. V was clipped by 5 bases and J by 0 bases; unmatched bases: 9. The CDR3 has 17 residues. CDR3 amino acids: CASSCRDRGLPNYGYTF. The CDR3 nucleotides are TGCGCCAGCAGTTGCCGGGACAGGGGTCTTCCTAACTATGGCTACACCTTC.

As concerns this clone: This same CDR3 is encoded by further DNA sequences in the sample. V and J are TRBV7-2 and TRBJ2-5; unclear D gene. Germline CDR1 and CDR2: SGHTA and FQGNSA. This CDR3 is built from 11 residues. V dropped 2 bases and J dropped 5 bases, with 3 bases sitting between them. The CDR3 DNA follows: TGTGCCAGCAGCTTACTGGAGACCCAGTACTTC. This codes for CASSLLETQYF.

This sequence joins TRBV12-5 and TRBJ1-1; no firm D call. V lost 1 base, J lost 3 bases, and 24 bases lay in between. This CDR3 region has 19 residues. Per germline, CDR1 LGHNT and CDR2 FRNRAP. CDR3 nucleotide sequence: TGTGCTAGTGGTTTGGCATCCGAGACACCTCTTAATAAGGACACTGAAGCTTTCTTT. Protein: CASGLASETPLNKDTEAFF.

The table lists this clone with a count of one. CDR3 amino acids: CASSPPSSSNEQYF. The CDR3 DNA is TGTGCCAGCTCACCACCTTCTAGCAGCAACGAGCAGTACTTC. The chain employs TRBV18 and TRBJ2-7; TRBD2 might be the D (5 bases). The CDR3 consists of 14 residues. The germline V gene has CDR1 KGHSH and CDR2 LQKENI. Trimming pared 0 bases from V and 5 bases from J, leaving 11 bases between. The full variable domain, rest sourced from reference TRBV18 and TRBJ2-7, is NAGVMQNPRHLVRRRGQEARLRCSPMKGHSHVYWYRQLPEEGLKFMVYLQKENIIDESGMPKERFSAEFPKEGPSILRIQQVVRGDSAAYFCASSPPSSSNEQYFGPGTRLTVT.

The chain has TRBV19 and TRBJ2-7; no firm D call. CDR1 is LNHDA, CDR2 SQIVND, per germline (reference sequence). Trimming pared 3 bases from V and 3 bases from J, leaving 9 bases between. The CDR3 consists of 13 residues. The CDR3 DNA follows: TGTGCCAGTAGTATCGGAGTCCTCTACGAGCAGTACTTC. Protein product: CASSIGVLYEQYF. The whole variable domain, filled in from reference TRBV19 and TRBJ2-7, reads DGGITQSPKYLFRKEGQNVTLSCEQNLNHDAMYWYRQDPGQGLRLIYYSQIVNDFQKGDIAEGYSVSREKKESFPLTVTSAQKNPTAFYLCASSIGVLYEQYFGPGTRLTVT.

V gene TRBV6-1 combines with J gene TRBJ1-2; 7 bases align to TRBD1. The CDR3 length is 15 residues. The germline CDR1 and CDR2 sequences are MNHNS and SASEGT. The trim removed 6 bases at V and 7 bases at J, leaving 14 bases unmatched. The DNA for the CDR3 is TGTGCCAGCAGGACCTGGGGCAGGGGGATCGGTGGCTACACCTTC. Its translation is CASRTWGRGIGGYTF.

The CDR3 protein is CASQTRGGYGYTF. The CDR3 coding sequence is TGTGCCAGCCAGACTAGGGGAGGGTATGGCTACACCTTC. The rearrangement links TRBV2 to TRBJ1-2, with D perhaps TRBD1 (5 bases). This CDR3 comprises 13 residues. V was trimmed by 8 bases and J by 5 bases, leaving 15 bases between them. From germline, CDR1 is SNHLY and CDR2 FYNNEI.